This T cell receptor beta chain derives from a study of beta chain features in type 1 diabetes. Sequencing targeted expressed TCRB transcripts, as all isolated RNA had been reverse transcribed. The data were produced by immunoSEQ multiplex PCR, yet TCRdb's version contains in-frame clones alone and is incomplete. This table holds 38,000 or so clones, about 64% found once. Germline CDR1 reads SGHRS; CDR2 reads YFSETQ. The ends lost 4 bases at V and 2 bases at J; junction bases unmatched: 5. This CDR3 has 14 amino acids. The specimen sequenced was Tregs from blood. V gene TRBV5-1 combines with J gene TRBJ1-1; 7 bases agree with TRBD1. This clonotype was sampled from a woman aged 30 to 39 in good health. This chain's CDR3 is CASSRQGLNTEAFF. Written as DNA, the CDR3 is TGCGCCAGCAGCCGACAGGGACTCAACACTGAAGCTTTCTTT.